The next 31 T cell receptor beta chains were all read from a single sample in a study of blood T cell repertoires in COVID-19. Profiling relied on immunoSEQ multiplex PCR, and the TCRdb table lists in-frame clones only, not all of them. The sample comprises under 250,000 clones, 81% of which are singletons, and 8.9% rests with the top ten. Material for sequencing was PBMCs or T cells enriched from blood (not recorded which). The receptors come from a woman in her forties or fifties with acute COVID-19.

This clone has ten or more counts. This chain uses TRBV4-3 with TRBJ1-6; 7 bases map to TRBD1. The V segment lost 2 bases and the J segment 8 bases; nucleotides outside the gene matches: 6. CDR3 length equals 15 residues. Germline V gives CDR1 LGHNA, CDR2 YSLEER. The CDR3 is CASSQSDRDYSPLHF. The CDR3 DNA is TGCGCCAGCAGCCAATCAGACAGGGACTATTCACCCCTCCACTTT.

This chain joins TRBV6-5 and TRBJ2-1; TRBD2 aligns across 8 bases. The CDR3 consists of 15 residues. Germline V gene lookup returns CDR1 MNHEY and CDR2 SVGAGI. Unmatched junction bases numbered 8, after V lost 7 bases and J lost 3 bases. DNA for the CDR3: TGTGCCAGCAAGACAGCGGGGGCGGTCTACAATGAGCAGTTCTTC. Encoded protein: CASKTAGAVYNEQFF.

This chain links TRBV25-1 with TRBJ2-5; 9 positions match TRBD1. Losses at the gene ends were 5 bases for V and 5 bases for J; bases not matched to a gene: 9. The germline gives CDR1 MGHDK, CDR2 SYGVNS. This CDR3 is built from 15 residues. The CDR3 bases are TGTGCCAGCAGTCGGGACAGGGACCATATGGAGACCCAGTACTTC. Translated: CASSRDRDHMETQYF.

The V and J genes are TRBV28 and TRBJ1-1, with a tentative D call TRBD1 (6 bases). This CDR3 spans 13 amino acids. Germline-derived CDR1 and CDR2 are MDHEN and SYDVKM. The ends were cut back, 6 bases at V and 0 bases at J, with 8 bases in the middle. CDR3 region: CASSRGLNTEAFF. The CDR3 region has the DNA TGTGCCAGCAGCAGGGGATTGAACACTGAAGCTTTCTTT.

The V call is TRBV2, the J call TRBJ1-4; 9 bases align to TRBD1. Looked up from germline, CDR1 is SNHLY and CDR2 is FYNNEI. This CDR3 has 15 residues. V lost 6 bases, J lost 8 bases, and 10 bases stayed unmatched. This chain's CDR3 is CASRPTGGVGEKLFF. The DNA for the CDR3 is TGTGCCAGCAGACCTACAGGGGGCGTTGGGGAAAAACTGTTTTTT.

J is TRBJ2-3 and V is TRBV19; 8 nucleotides align to TRBD2. V dropped 6 bases and J dropped 0; count of bases not matched to a gene: 8. Per the germline V gene, CDR1 is LNHDA and CDR2 is SQIVND (reference sequence). The CDR3 covers 16 residues. CDR3 region: CASSSGTSSSTDTQYF. CDR3 DNA: TGTGCCAGTAGCTCGGGGACTAGTAGTAGCACAGATACGCAGTATTTT.

The chain has TRBV30 and TRBJ1-4; 9 positions match TRBD1. V trimming: 2 bases; J trimming: 8 bases; junction bases outside the gene matches: 6. The CDR3 is made up of 14 amino acids. Per germline, CDR1 GTSNPN and CDR2 SVGIG (reference sequence). CDR3 DNA sequence: TGTGCCTGGAGTTACTCCGGGACAGGGGAAAAACTGTTTTTT. Residues: CAWSYSGTGEKLFF.

This chain uses TRBV29-1 with TRBJ2-1, with D hard to call. CDR1 is SQVTM and CDR2 is ANQGSEA in the germline V gene. The CDR3 runs 14 residues. Trimming left V 1 base short and J 0 bases short, with 7 bases between. This CDR3 reads CSVEGAISYNEQFF. The DNA of the CDR3 is TGCAGCGTTGAAGGAGCAATCTCCTACAATGAGCAGTTCTTC.

The chain uses TRBV28 and TRBJ1-2; the D is unclear. Trimming took 1 base from V and 7 from J, leaving 16 bases between them. The CDR3 length is 15 residues. Germline V CDR1 and CDR2: MDHEN, SYDVKM. As DNA, the CDR3 is TGTGCCAGCAGTTTATCCTCAAGCCATCGCTCTGGCTACACCTTC. Protein: CASSLSSSHRSGYTF.

This chain uses TRBV18 with TRBJ2-7, with D uncertain. The V end lost 0 bases, the J end lost 3 bases, and 12 bases lay between the germline ends. The CDR3 runs 15 residues. CDR1 is KGHSH and CDR2 is LQKENI in the germline V gene. CDR3 in DNA: TGTGCCAGCTCACCACCCCAGAGGCAGAGCTACGAGCAGTACTTC. This encodes CASSPPQRQSYEQYF.

In this sample, this clone turned up once. This chain connects TRBV7-2 to TRBJ2-1, with 10 bases matching TRBD1. Germline trimming cut 5 bases from V and 3 bases from J; bases unmatched to any gene: 4. The CDR3 sequence is 15 residues long. The germline gives CDR1 SGHTA, CDR2 FQGNSA. As DNA, the CDR3 is TGTGCCAGCAGCAAGGGACAGGGGTTCTACAATGAGCAGTTCTTC. Translating gives CASSKGQGFYNEQFF.

The J gene is TRBJ2-5, the V gene TRBV15; no firm D call. The CDR3 spans 14 residues. The V end lost 0 bases, the J end lost 2 bases, and 7 bases lay between the germline ends. Germline values: CDR1 LNHNV, CDR2 YYDKDF (reference sequence). In nucleotides, the CDR3 is TGTGCCACCAGCAGAGATGGCGGACAAGAGACCCAGTACTTC. Its translation: CATSRDGGQETQYF. Combining the CDR3 with reference TRBV15 and TRBJ2-5 gives the whole variable domain DAMVIQNPRYQVTQFGKPVTLSCSQTLNHNVMYWYQQKSSQAPKLLFHYYDKDFNNEADTPDNFQSRRPNTSFCFLDIRSPGLGDTAMYLCATSRDGGQETQYFGPGTRLLVL.

The rearrangement joins TRBV14 to TRBJ2-5, with TRBD1 matching over 8 bases. Losses at the gene ends were 4 bases for V and 4 bases for J; bases not matched to a gene: 8. The germline gives CDR1 SGHDN, CDR2 FVKESK. The CDR3 is 15 amino acids. Here the CDR3 reads CASSLQYGQGETQYF. CDR3 sequence (DNA): TGTGCCAGCAGCCTACAATACGGACAGGGAGAGACCCAGTACTTC. The entire variable domain, with the rest obtained from reference TRBV14 and TRBJ2-5, is as follows: EAGVTQFPSHSVIEKGQTVTLRCDPISGHDNLYWYRRVMGKEIKFLLHFVKESKQDESGMPNNRFLAERTGGTYSTLKVQPAELEDSGVYFCASSLQYGQGETQYFGPGTRLLVL.

There are a few counts of this clone. The rearrangement uses TRBV30 and TRBJ1-4; possibly TRBD1 for D (5 bases). Germline V gene lookup returns CDR1 GTSNPN and CDR2 SVGIG (reference sequence). Trimming stripped 2 bases from V and 0 bases from J, with 7 bases between. The CDR3 contains 14 residues. Written as DNA, the CDR3 is TGTGCCTGGAGTCGGGGGGCAACTAATGAAAAACTGTTTTTT. Its protein product is CAWSRGATNEKLFF.

This clone was counted a few times. CDR3: CASRAQGPRSQPQHF. CDR3 sequence (DNA): TGTGCCAGCAGGGCACAGGGTCCCAGGTCTCAGCCCCAGCATTTT. The chain couples TRBV2 to TRBJ1-5; a possible D gene is TRBD1 (6 bases). Germline values: CDR1 SNHLY, CDR2 FYNNEI. The CDR3 totals 15 residues. Trimming removed 6 bases from V and 6 bases from J, with 18 bases in between.

This clone was found a few times. The junction does not match germline at one end; this may be a read error. The chain recombines TRBV5-1 with TRBJ2-1; 11 nucleotides line up with TRBD2. This CDR3 has 14 residues. The germline CDR1 and CDR2 sequences are SGHRS and YFSETQ. The CDR3 DNA is TGCGCCAGCAGCTTTCGACTAGCGGGGCCTGAGTGGGTCTTC. Protein sequence: CASSFRLAGPEWVF.

This clone has only one observation. The chain employs TRBV5-1 and TRBJ1-5, with D possibly being TRBD1 (5 bases). Trimming removed 0 bases at V and 9 bases at J, with 16 bases between. The germline V gene encodes CDR1 SGHRS and CDR2 YFSETQ. This CDR3 region has 15 residues. The CDR3: CASSLDGQGTRPQHF. The CDR3 region has the DNA TGCGCCAGCAGCTTGGATGGGCAGGGCACTCGGCCCCAGCATTTT.

Only one count was recorded for this clone. The chain has TRBV5-1 and TRBJ2-2; 9 nucleotides match TRBD2. This CDR3 spans 16 amino acids. The J segment lost 7 bases and the V segment lost 0 bases, leaving 7 bases of the junction unmatched. The germline CDR1 and CDR2 sequences are SGHRS and YFSETQ. The CDR3 DNA sequence: TGCGCCAGCAGCTTGGCCAGGGGACTAGCCCACGGGGAGCTGTTTTTT. Translated, it gives CASSLARGLAHGELFF.

The rearrangement joins TRBV18 to TRBJ2-3; 7 bases match TRBD1. The CDR3 covers 15 residues. Germline-derived CDR1 and CDR2 are KGHSH and LQKENI. The trim removed 4 bases at V and 2 bases at J, leaving 6 bases unmatched. CDR3 sequence reads: CASSLRQGITDTQYF. The CDR3 DNA is TGTGCCAGCTCACTTCGACAGGGCATCACAGATACGCAGTATTTT.

The genes are TRBV10-3 and TRBJ2-1; the match to TRBD2 covers 8 bases. Germline V gene lookup returns CDR1 ENHRY and CDR2 SYGVKD. This CDR3 has 17 amino acids. Trimming cost V 6 bases and J 8 bases; bases outside gene matches: 18. CDR3 region: CAISRTGGPMGSDEQFF. CDR3 bases: TGTGCCATCAGCCGAACGGGAGGGCCAATGGGTAGCGATGAGCAGTTCTTC.

The chain couples TRBV29-1 to TRBJ1-4, with D possibly being TRBD1 (5 bases). The germline V gene encodes CDR1 SQVTM and CDR2 ANQGSEA. This CDR3 is built from 13 residues. Trimming left V 3 bases short and J 7 bases short, with 12 bases between. CDR3 sequence (DNA): TGCAGCGTTGATCTGGGGGAGGGTGAAAAACTGTTTTTT. Encoded protein: CSVDLGEGEKLFF.

CDR3 nucleotide sequence: TGTGCCAGCAGTGAAGCTGGCGGAAAACTGTTTTTT. Translation: CASSEAGGKLFF. The chain joins TRBV2 to TRBJ1-4; no clear D gene. Germline loops: CDR1 SNHLY, CDR2 FYNNEI. This CDR3 spans 12 amino acids. Deletions cut 0 bases from V and 10 bases from J, with 6 bases between.

The chain recombines TRBV7-2 with TRBJ1-5; D is uncertain. V lost 2 bases, J lost 3 bases, and 14 bases lay in between. The germline gives CDR1 SGHTA, CDR2 FQGNSA. The CDR3 runs 16 residues. The CDR3 spells CASSLKVSGFNQPQHF. CDR3 nucleotides: TGTGCCAGCAGCTTAAAAGTCTCGGGGTTCAATCAGCCCCAGCATTTT.

The J gene is TRBJ2-3, the V gene TRBV10-3; maybe TRBD2 (5 bases). Per germline, CDR1 ENHRY and CDR2 SYGVKD. The CDR3 length is 14 residues. With 6 bases removed from V and 1 base from J, the gap between germline ends came to 11 bases. The chain's CDR3 is CAIRGSGGTDTQYF. For the CDR3, the DNA is TGTGCCATCAGAGGATCCGGGGGCACAGATACGCAGTATTTT.

V and J are TRBV6-5 and TRBJ2-7; 13 nucleotides match TRBD2. J lost 4 bases, V lost 6 bases, and 6 bases had no gene match. From germline, CDR1 is MNHEY and CDR2 SVGAGI. The CDR3 is made up of 15 amino acids. CDR3 region: CASRAGLAGTYEQYF. The DNA of the CDR3 is TGTGCCAGCAGGGCGGGACTAGCGGGAACTTACGAGCAGTACTTC.

A word on this clone: An end of the junction does not agree with germline; a read error may underlie this. The chain employs TRBV7-3 and TRBJ2-7; D perhaps matches TRBD2 (5 bases). The CDR3 has 14 amino acids. Germline CDR1 SGHTA, CDR2 FQGTGA. The CDR3 is CASSLTGVSHEQYF. CDR3 sequence (DNA): TGTGCCAGCAGCTTAACCGGGGTCTCCCACGAGCAGTACTTC.

This sequence joins TRBV27 and TRBJ1-2; D uncertain. The V gene lost 7 bases and the J gene lost 3 bases, with 18 bases spanning the gap. The germline CDR1 and CDR2 sequences are MNHEY and SMNVEV (reference sequence). The CDR3 spans 15 residues. The CDR3 protein is CASTPYSSTHYGYTF. The CDR3 DNA is TGTGCCAGCACTCCTTACAGTTCCACTCACTATGGCTACACCTTC.

This clone turned up a few times. The gene calls are TRBV10-3 and TRBJ1-2, with D possibly being TRBD1 (6 bases). Germline CDR1 is ENHRY and CDR2 is SYGVKD. Trimming removed 9 bases at V and 0 bases at J, with 17 bases between. The CDR3 is 15 residues long. The CDR3 coding sequence is TGTGCCATTCGGGACAAAGGCTCTTCTAACTATGGCTACACCTTC. Protein product: CAIRDKGSSNYGYTF.

The V call is TRBV2, the J call TRBJ2-1; 9 positions match TRBD2. The CDR3 is made up of 16 amino acids. V shed 5 bases and J 2 bases; nucleotides not matched to a gene: 7. Germline CDR1 and CDR2: SNHLY and FYNNEI. In DNA, the CDR3 is TGTGCCAGCAGTTCCCCTCTAGCGGGGACCTACAATGAGCAGTTCTTC. Protein: CASSSPLAGTYNEQFF.

This rearrangement joins TRBV5-1 to TRBJ2-3; perhaps TRBD1 as D (5 bases). The CDR3 totals 14 residues. V was trimmed by 0 bases and J by 3 bases, leaving 8 bases between them. Germline V gene data show CDR1 as SGHRS and CDR2 as YFSETQ. CDR3 sequence (DNA): TGCGCCAGCAGCTTGGGACAGTTAACAGATACGCAGTATTTT. Translated: CASSLGQLTDTQYF.

The J gene is TRBJ2-1, the V gene TRBV5-4; 10 bases line up with TRBD1. Germline loops: CDR1 SGHNT, CDR2 YYREEE (reference sequence). The CDR3 sequence is 16 residues long. V lost 4 bases, J lost 0 bases, and 4 bases stayed unmatched. The CDR3, as DNA: TGTGCCAGCAGCCCCGGGACAGGGGTCTCCTACAATGAGCAGTTCTTC. Translation: CASSPGTGVSYNEQFF.